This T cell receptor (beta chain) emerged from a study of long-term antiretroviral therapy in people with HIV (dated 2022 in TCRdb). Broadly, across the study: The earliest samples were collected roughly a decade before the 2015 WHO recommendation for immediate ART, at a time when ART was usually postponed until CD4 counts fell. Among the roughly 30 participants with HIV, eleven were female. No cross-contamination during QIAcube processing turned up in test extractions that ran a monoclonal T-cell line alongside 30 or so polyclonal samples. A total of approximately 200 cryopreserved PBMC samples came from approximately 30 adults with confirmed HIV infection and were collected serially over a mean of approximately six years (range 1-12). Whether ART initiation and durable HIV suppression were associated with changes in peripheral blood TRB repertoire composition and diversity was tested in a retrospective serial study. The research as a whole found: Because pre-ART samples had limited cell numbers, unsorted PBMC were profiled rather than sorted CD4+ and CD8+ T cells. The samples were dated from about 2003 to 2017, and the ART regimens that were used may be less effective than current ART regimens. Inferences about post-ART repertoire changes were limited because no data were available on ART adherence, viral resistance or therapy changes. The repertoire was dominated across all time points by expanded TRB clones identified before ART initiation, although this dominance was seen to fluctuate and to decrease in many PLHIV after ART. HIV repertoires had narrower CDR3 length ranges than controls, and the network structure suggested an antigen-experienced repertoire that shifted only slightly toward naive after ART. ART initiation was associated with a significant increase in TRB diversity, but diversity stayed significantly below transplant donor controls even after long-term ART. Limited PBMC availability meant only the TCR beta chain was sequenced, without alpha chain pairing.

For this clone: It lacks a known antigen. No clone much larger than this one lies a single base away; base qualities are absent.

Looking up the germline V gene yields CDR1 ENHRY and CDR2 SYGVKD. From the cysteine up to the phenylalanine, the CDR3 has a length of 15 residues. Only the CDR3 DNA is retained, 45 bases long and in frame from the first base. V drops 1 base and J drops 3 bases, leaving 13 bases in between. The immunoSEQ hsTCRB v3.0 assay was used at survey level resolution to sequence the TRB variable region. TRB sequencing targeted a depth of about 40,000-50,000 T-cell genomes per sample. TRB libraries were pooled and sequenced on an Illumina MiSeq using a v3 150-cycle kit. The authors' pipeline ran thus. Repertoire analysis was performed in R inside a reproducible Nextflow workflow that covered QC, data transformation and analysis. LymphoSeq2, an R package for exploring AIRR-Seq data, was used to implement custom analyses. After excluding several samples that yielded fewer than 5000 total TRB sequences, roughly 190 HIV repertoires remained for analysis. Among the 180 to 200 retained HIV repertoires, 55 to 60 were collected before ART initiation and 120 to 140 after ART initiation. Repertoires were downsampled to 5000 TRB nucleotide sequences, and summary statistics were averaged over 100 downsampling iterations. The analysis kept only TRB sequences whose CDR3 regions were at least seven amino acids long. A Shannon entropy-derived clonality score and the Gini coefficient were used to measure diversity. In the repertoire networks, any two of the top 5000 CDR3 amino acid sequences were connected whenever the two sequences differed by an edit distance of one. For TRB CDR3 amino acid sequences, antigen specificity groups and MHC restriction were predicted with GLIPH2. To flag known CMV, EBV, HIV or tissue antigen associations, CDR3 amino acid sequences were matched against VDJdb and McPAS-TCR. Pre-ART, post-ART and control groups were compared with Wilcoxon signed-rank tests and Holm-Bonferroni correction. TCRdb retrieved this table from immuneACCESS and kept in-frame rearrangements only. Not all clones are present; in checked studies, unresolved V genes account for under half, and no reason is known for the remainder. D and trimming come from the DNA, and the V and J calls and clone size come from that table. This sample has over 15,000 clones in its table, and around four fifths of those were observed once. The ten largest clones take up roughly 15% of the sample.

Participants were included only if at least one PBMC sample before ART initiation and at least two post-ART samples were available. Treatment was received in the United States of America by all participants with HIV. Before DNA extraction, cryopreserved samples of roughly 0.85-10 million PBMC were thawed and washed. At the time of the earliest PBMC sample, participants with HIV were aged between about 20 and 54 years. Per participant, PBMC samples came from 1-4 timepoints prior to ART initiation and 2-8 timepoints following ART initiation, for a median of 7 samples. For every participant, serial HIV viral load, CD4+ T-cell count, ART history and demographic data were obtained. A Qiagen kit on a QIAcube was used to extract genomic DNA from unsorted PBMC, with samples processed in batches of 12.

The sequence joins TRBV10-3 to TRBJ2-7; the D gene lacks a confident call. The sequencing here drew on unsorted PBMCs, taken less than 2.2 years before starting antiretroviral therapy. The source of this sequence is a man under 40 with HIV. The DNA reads TGTGCCATCAGTGAGTGGGTTGCGGCCAACTACGAGCAGTACTTC. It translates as CAISEWVAANYEQYF.